This passage covers 22 T cell receptor beta chains from one sample sequenced in a study of graft-versus-host responses after intestinal transplantation. Sequencing used immunoSEQ multiplex PCR; TCRdb keeps in-frame clones, though not all of them. This sample has tens of thousands of clones, with 80% to 95% found just once. The material was PBMCs, obtained 98 days after intestinal transplantation. The receptors originated from a human patient who received an intestinal transplant, so some T cells may come from the graft donor.

This clone was seen only once. J is TRBJ2-2 and V is TRBV4-2; TRBD2 aligns across 12 bases. CDR3 length equals 17 residues. The germline CDR1 and CDR2 sequences are LGHNA and YNFKEQ. Trimming cost V 3 bases and J 6 bases; bases outside gene matches: 8. The CDR3 bases are TGTGCCAGCAGCCAGGCTAGACTAGCGGGAGTTGCCGGGGAGCTGTTTTTT. It codes for CASSQARLAGVAGELFF.

This rearrangement joins TRBV2 to TRBJ2-2; tentatively, D is TRBD1 (6 bases). The CDR3 is made up of 17 amino acids. From germline, CDR1 is SNHLY and CDR2 FYNNEI. V dropped 6 bases and J dropped 8 bases, with 25 bases sitting between them. CDR3 sequence (DNA): TGTGCCAGCAGCCTCAACCCGGCAGGGGCCAGGGGTGGGGAGCTGTTTTTT. This sequence encodes CASSLNPAGARGGELFF.

This sequence joins TRBV19 and TRBJ1-2; the D gene is possibly TRBD1 (6 bases). The germline V gene has CDR1 LNHDA and CDR2 SQIVND (reference sequence). With 7 bases removed from V and 0 bases from J, the gap between germline ends came to 15 bases. The CDR3 is made up of 15 amino acids. The CDR3 nucleotides are TGTGCCAGTACTGTGACAGGAAACCCTAACTATGGCTACACCTTC. This encodes CASTVTGNPNYGYTF.

V usage is TRBV11-2 and J usage is TRBJ2-7; D perhaps matches TRBD1 (6 bases). Germline values: CDR1 SGHAT, CDR2 FQNNGV. Trimming took off 5 bases at V and 3 bases at J, with 14 bases between the two ends. This CDR3 contains 14 residues. The CDR3 DNA reads as TGTGCCAGCAGCCCAGCCCAGGGGTACTACGAGCAGTACTTC. This translates into CASSPAQGYYEQYF. Supplemented by reference TRBV11-2 and TRBJ2-7, the full variable domain reads EAGVAQSPRYKIIEKRQSVAFWCNPISGHATLYWYQQILGQGPKLLIQFQNNGVVDDSQLPKDRFSAERLKGVDSTLKIQPAKLEDSAVYLCASSPAQGYYEQYFGPGTRLTVT.

This clone occurred once. The DNA for the CDR3 is TGTGCCAGCAGCTTAGCTCTGAGAGATACGCAGTATTTT. It encodes CASSLALRDTQYF. This rearrangement joins TRBV11-2 to TRBJ2-3; the D is unclear. The CDR3 spans 13 residues. The germline V gene encodes CDR1 SGHAT and CDR2 FQNNGV. V gave up 1 base and J gave up 5 bases, with 7 bases separating them.

This clone is a singleton in its sample. V and J are TRBV6-5 and TRBJ2-1, with 8 nucleotides matching TRBD2. Germline trimming cut 1 base from V and 7 bases from J; bases unmatched to any gene: 9. The length of the CDR3 is 16 residues. Germline lookup yields CDR1 MNHEY and CDR2 SVGAGI. The CDR3: CASSYFRREENNEQFF. For the CDR3, the DNA is TGTGCCAGCAGTTACTTCAGGCGGGAGGAGAATAATGAGCAGTTCTTC.

The chain links TRBV29-1 to TRBJ2-7, with TRBD1 as a possible D gene (5 bases). CDR1 SQVTM and CDR2 ANQGSEA come from the germline V gene. Trimming pared 4 bases from V and 2 bases from J, leaving 12 bases between. The CDR3 contains 13 residues. The CDR3 loop is CSVAQAGPYEQYF. Here the CDR3 DNA reads TGCAGCGTTGCTCAGGCAGGGCCCTACGAGCAGTACTTC.

The chain links TRBV10-3 to TRBJ1-5; 7 bases line up with TRBD1. V was pared by 10 bases and J by 3 bases, with 9 bases of the junction left unmatched. Germline CDR1 reads ENHRY; CDR2 reads SYGVKD. The CDR3 is 14 residues long. The DNA of the CDR3 is TGTGCCACCCAGGGGGACGCAGACAATCAGCCCCAGCATTTT. Translation: CATQGDADNQPQHF.

The V and J genes are TRBV27 and TRBJ2-1; D is undetermined. The ends were cut back, 3 bases at V and 4 bases at J, with 13 bases in the middle. The germline V gene encodes CDR1 MNHEY and CDR2 SMNVEV (reference sequence). This CDR3 comprises 15 residues. CDR3 loop: CASSFVPRSYNEQFF. CDR3 DNA sequence: TGTGCCAGCAGTTTTGTCCCCCGGAGTTACAATGAGCAGTTCTTC.

This clone has just one count. This chain links TRBV19 with TRBJ1-5, with a possible D match to TRBD1 (5 bases). Trimming shortened V by 3 bases and J by 5 bases, and 17 bases separated the two germline ends. The germline gives CDR1 LNHDA, CDR2 SQIVND (reference sequence). The CDR3 loop spans 16 amino acids. CDR3 sequence: CASSITPYRSDQPQHF. As DNA, the CDR3 is TGTGCCAGTAGTATTACCCCCTACAGGAGCGATCAGCCCCAGCATTTT. Full variable domain (missing parts from reference TRBV19 and TRBJ1-5): DGGITQSPKYLFRKEGQNVTLSCEQNLNHDAMYWYRQDPGQGLRLIYYSQIVNDFQKGDIAEGYSVSREKKESFPLTVTSAQKNPTAFYLCASSITPYRSDQPQHFGDGTRLSIL.

The V call is TRBV7-2, the J call TRBJ1-5, with TRBD1 as a possible D gene (5 bases). CDR1 and CDR2 (germline): SGHTA, FQGNSA. The CDR3 is made up of 15 amino acids. Trimming left V 1 base short and J 4 bases short, with 11 bases between. In DNA form, the CDR3 reads TGTGCCAGCAGCTTAGTCGACAGACCAAATCAGCCCCAGCATTTT. This encodes CASSLVDRPNQPQHF.

This clone appeared once. The chain has TRBV18 and TRBJ2-2; 7 nucleotides agree with TRBD2. The CDR3 is 15 residues long. Trimming took 3 bases from V and 5 from J; bases not matched to a gene: 6. Per the germline V gene, CDR1 is KGHSH and CDR2 is LQKENI. CDR3 bases: TGTGCCAGCTCACCTGGAGCGGGGCTAACCGGGGAGCTGTTTTTT. Translation gives CASSPGAGLTGELFF. Using reference TRBV18 and TRBJ2-2 for the parts outside the CDR3, the full variable domain is NAGVMQNPRHLVRRRGQEARLRCSPMKGHSHVYWYRQLPEEGLKFMVYLQKENIIDESGMPKERFSAEFPKEGPSILRIQQVVRGDSAAYFCASSPGAGLTGELFFGEGSRLTVL.

This clone was seen more than once but under ten times. The chain has TRBV6-5 and TRBJ2-7, with D maybe TRBD2 (6 bases). With 6 bases removed from V and 2 bases from J, the gap between germline ends came to 14 bases. The CDR3 spans 14 residues. Per germline, CDR1 MNHEY and CDR2 SVGAGI. CDR3 in DNA: TGTGCCAGCAGGAACCGGGACTCCGCCTACGAGCAGTACTTC. Translating it yields CASRNRDSAYEQYF.

The V and J genes are TRBV6-6 and TRBJ1-2, with D unresolved. Trimming cost V 0 bases and J 4 bases, with 6 bases left between them. Per germline, CDR1 MNHNY and CDR2 SVGAGI (reference sequence). This CDR3 is 13 amino acids long. The CDR3 loop reads CASSYSAGYGYTF. CDR3 DNA sequence: TGTGCCAGCAGTTACTCGGCAGGCTATGGCTACACCTTC.

This chain links TRBV5-1 with TRBJ2-5; TRBD2 matches 12 bases. Trimming at V came to 4 bases and at J to 1 base, leaving 5 bases not matched to a gene. Germline-derived CDR1 and CDR2 are SGHRS and YFSETQ. The CDR3 runs to 16 residues. The CDR3 DNA follows: TGCGCCAGCAGCGTAGGACTAGCGGGGTCCCAAGAGACCCAGTACTTC. This encodes CASSVGLAGSQETQYF.

A single count supports this clone. The chain is built from TRBV6-5 and TRBJ2-6; D is undetermined. CDR1 is MNHEY and CDR2 is SVGAGI in the germline V gene. The length of the CDR3 is 14 residues. Trimming took 6 bases from V and 0 from J, leaving 6 bases between them. In nucleotides, the CDR3 is TGTGCCAGCAGACTCCCCTCTGGGGCCAACGTCCTGACTTTC. Translated, it gives CASRLPSGANVLTF.

CDR3 sequence: CASSDGTGGWAGYTF. In DNA, the CDR3 is TGTGCCAGCAGCGACGGGACAGGGGGCTGGGCTGGCTACACCTTC. V is TRBV9 and J is TRBJ1-2; 12 bases line up with TRBD1. The V and J ends lost 3 bases and 7 bases, in that order; junction bases with no gene match: 7. The CDR3 is made up of 15 amino acids. CDR1 and CDR2 from the germline V gene are SGDLS and YYNGEE.

This CDR3 is CATRGGYEQYF. The DNA of the CDR3 is TGTGCTACGCGCGGGGGGTACGAGCAGTACTTC. The chain is built from TRBV27 and TRBJ2-7; 8 bases align to TRBD2. There are 11 residues in the CDR3. The germline gives CDR1 MNHEY, CDR2 SMNVEV (reference sequence).

The J gene is TRBJ1-1, the V gene TRBV27; TRBD1 matches at 8 bases. Germline V gene lookup returns CDR1 MNHEY and CDR2 SMNVEV (reference sequence). The CDR3 has 14 residues. The junction had 0 bases not matched to a gene; V was cut back by 3 bases and J by 0 bases. This CDR3 reads CASSFRGLNTEAFF. For the CDR3, the DNA is TGTGCCAGCAGTTTCAGGGGGCTGAACACTGAAGCTTTCTTT.

The CDR3 nucleotides are TGTGCCAGCAGCGTAGGAGAAGGGCTCTCCTACGAGCAGTACTTC. Encoded protein: CASSVGEGLSYEQYF. The chain links TRBV9 to TRBJ2-7; D gene ambiguous. The CDR3 consists of 15 residues. The germline gives CDR1 SGDLS, CDR2 YYNGEE. Between the trimmed V and J ends, which lost 0 bases and 0 bases, there was a span of 10 bases.

Remarks on this clone: Other nucleotide sequences from this sample produce the same CDR3. This chain links TRBV9 with TRBJ2-7; no clear D. This CDR3 contains 14 residues. Trimming removed 0 bases at V and 1 base at J, with 8 bases between. The germline CDR1 and CDR2 sequences are SGDLS and YYNGEE. The CDR3 sequence is CASSVGSLSYEQYF. CDR3 DNA: TGTGCCAGCAGCGTAGGCAGTTTATCCTACGAGCAGTACTTC.

The rearrangement uses TRBV21-1 and TRBJ2-3; the D segment call TRBD2 is taken from the table without a DNA check. TRBV21-1 is a known pseudogene. The length of the CDR3 is 17 residues. This chain's CDR3 is CASSPRLAGDFADTQYF. CDR3 nucleotide sequence: TGTGCCAGCAGCCCCCGACTAGCGGGAGATTTCGCAGATACGCAGTATTTT.